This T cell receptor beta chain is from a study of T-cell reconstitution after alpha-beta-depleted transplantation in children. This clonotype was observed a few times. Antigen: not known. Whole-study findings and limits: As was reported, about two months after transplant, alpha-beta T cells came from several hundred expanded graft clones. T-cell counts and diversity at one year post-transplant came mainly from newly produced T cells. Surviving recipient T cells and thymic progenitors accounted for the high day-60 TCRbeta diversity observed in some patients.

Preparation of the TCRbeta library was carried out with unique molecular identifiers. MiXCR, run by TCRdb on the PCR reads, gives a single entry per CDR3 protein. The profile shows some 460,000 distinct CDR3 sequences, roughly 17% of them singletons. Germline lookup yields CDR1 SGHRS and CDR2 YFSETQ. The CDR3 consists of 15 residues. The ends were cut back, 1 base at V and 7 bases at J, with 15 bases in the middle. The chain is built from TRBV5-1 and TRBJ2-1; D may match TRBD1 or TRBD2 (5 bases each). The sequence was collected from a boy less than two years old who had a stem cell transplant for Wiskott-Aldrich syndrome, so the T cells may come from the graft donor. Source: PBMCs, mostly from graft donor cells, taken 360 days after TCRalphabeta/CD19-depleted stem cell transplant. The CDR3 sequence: CASSLRGPERNEQFF. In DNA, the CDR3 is TGCGCCAGCAGCTTGCGGGGCCCGGAGCGTAATGAGCAGTTCTTC.